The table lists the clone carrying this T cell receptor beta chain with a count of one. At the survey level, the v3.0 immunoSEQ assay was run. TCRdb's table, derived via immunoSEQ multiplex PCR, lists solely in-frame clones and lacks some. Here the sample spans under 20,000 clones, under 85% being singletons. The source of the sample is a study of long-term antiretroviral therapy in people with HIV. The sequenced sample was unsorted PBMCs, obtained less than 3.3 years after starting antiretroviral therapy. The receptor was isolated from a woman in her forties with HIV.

CDR3 loop: CASSPGLAGANVLTF. CDR3 nucleotides: TGCGCCAGCAGCCCGGGACTCGCAGGGGCCAACGTCCTGACTTTC. V usage is TRBV5-1 and J usage is TRBJ2-6; a possible D gene is TRBD2 (6 bases). This CDR3 is 15 amino acids long. The V end was cut by 4 bases, the J end by 4 bases, with 12 bases between. CDR1 is SGHRS, CDR2 YFSETQ, per germline.